The 19 T cell receptor beta chains given below trace back to one sample, sequenced in a study of blood T cell repertoires in COVID-19. Method: immunoSEQ multiplex PCR; TCRdb's copy keeps in-frame clones and lacks some. The sample has 150,000 to 200,000 clones; nearly 80% are singletons. Sample: peripheral blood. All receptors derive from a woman aged 70-85 years with acute or convalescent COVID-19.

This clone has a handful of counts. The genes are TRBV12-3 or TRBV12-4 and TRBJ1-1; no clear D gene. The CDR3 runs to 12 residues. V was pared by 3 bases and J by 3 bases, with 5 bases between. The CDR3 is CASSFRYTEAFF. The CDR3 DNA is TGTGCCAGCAGTTTCAGATACACTGAAGCTTTCTTT.

The V and J genes are TRBV19 and TRBJ2-5; a weak D match, TRBD2 (5 bases). V lost 4 bases and J 5 bases, leaving 14 bases between the germline ends. The CDR3 is made up of 14 amino acids. The germline gives CDR1 LNHDA, CDR2 SQIVND (reference sequence). The CDR3 bases are TGTGCCAGTAGTACTTTCTCGGGGTGGGAGACCCAGTACTTC. This sequence encodes CASSTFSGWETQYF.

The chain has TRBV19 and TRBJ2-1; 9 nucleotides line up with TRBD1. Losses at the gene ends were 6 bases for V and 9 bases for J; bases not matched to a gene: 6. Germline loops: CDR1 LNHDA, CDR2 SQIVND (reference sequence). This CDR3 region has 13 residues. In DNA, the CDR3 is TGTGCCAGTAGCGGACAGGGGACCGGTGAGCAGTTCTTC. Translated: CASSGQGTGEQFF.

The chain carries TRBV4-1 and TRBJ2-2; D unresolved. The CDR3 is 15 residues long. CDR1 and CDR2 (germline): MGHRA, YSYEKL. The V gene lost 0 bases and the J gene lost 6 bases, with 11 bases spanning the gap. The CDR3 DNA reads TGCGCCAGCAGCCAAGATCGCTTTACGGCCGGGGAGCTGTTTTTT. Residues: CASSQDRFTAGELFF.

This clone has more than one count but fewer than ten. The chain recombines TRBV28 with TRBJ2-5, with D maybe TRBD2 (5 bases). Trimming took 5 bases from V and 8 from J, leaving 12 bases between them. Germline V gene data show CDR1 as MDHEN and CDR2 as SYDVKM. CDR3 length: 12 residues. For the CDR3, the DNA is TGTGCCAGCAGTCCCCTACTAGGCACCCAGTACTTC. Protein: CASSPLLGTQYF.

Only one count was recorded for this clone. J is TRBJ1-5 and V is TRBV9; D uncertain. V lost 1 base to trimming and J lost 7 bases, with 12 bases between them. The length of the CDR3 is 14 residues. Germline values: CDR1 SGDLS, CDR2 YYNGEE. The CDR3: CASSVSGVNQPQHF. The CDR3 DNA is TGTGCCAGCAGCGTAAGCGGGGTTAACCAGCCCCAGCATTTT.

Only a few counts were recorded for this clone. This chain joins TRBV7-2 and TRBJ1-5; maybe TRBD1 (6 bases). Germline V CDR1 and CDR2: SGHTA, FQGNSA. V lost 6 bases, J lost 0 bases, and 18 bases lay in between. CDR3 size: 17 residues. Here the CDR3 reads CASRPLQGNSSNQPQHF. The CDR3 bases are TGTGCCAGCAGGCCTCTACAGGGCAATTCTAGCAATCAGCCCCAGCATTTT.

This clone was recorded once. V is TRBV5-1 and J is TRBJ2-2; maybe TRBD2 (6 bases). Trimming stripped 0 bases from V and 7 bases from J, with 10 bases between. The CDR3 covers 14 residues. The germline gives CDR1 SGHRS, CDR2 YFSETQ. The CDR3 DNA reads TGCGCCAGCAGCTTGGAGTCGGGAGTCGGGGAGCTGTTTTTT. As protein: CASSLESGVGELFF.

V gene TRBV2 combines with J gene TRBJ1-2; no clear D gene. The V gene's germline CDR1 is SNHLY and CDR2 FYNNEI. V was shortened by 7 bases and J by 14 bases, with 20 bases between the two germline ends. There are 12 residues in the CDR3. CDR3 sequence reads: CASISFVQVLTF. CDR3 DNA sequence: TGTGCCAGCATCTCTTTTGTCCAGGTCCTTACCTTC.

V is TRBV5-4 and J is TRBJ2-1, with 8 positions matching TRBD1. CDR1 is SGHNT and CDR2 is YYREEE in the germline V gene (reference sequence). The trim removed 0 bases at V and 7 bases at J, leaving 6 bases unmatched. This CDR3 is 15 amino acids long. In DNA, the CDR3 is TGTGCCAGCAGCTTGGTTCAGGGGGCTGGAAATGAGCAGTTCTTC. Translating it yields CASSLVQGAGNEQFF. The full variable domain, its missing parts supplied by reference TRBV5-4 and TRBJ2-1, is ETGVTQSPTHLIKTRGQQVTLRCSSQSGHNTVSWYQQALGQGPQFIFQYYREEENGRGNFPPRFSGLQFPNYSSELNVNALELDDSALYLCASSLVQGAGNEQFFGPGTRLTVL.

V gene TRBV5-1 combines with J gene TRBJ1-1; possible D gene TRBD1, 5 bases. Trimming shortened V by 3 bases and J by 4 bases, and 13 bases separated the two germline ends. Germline V gene data show CDR1 as SGHRS and CDR2 as YFSETQ. The CDR3 totals 14 residues. CDR3 residues: CASSSKGMATEAFF. In DNA, the CDR3 is TGCGCCAGCAGCTCCAAGGGGATGGCCACTGAAGCTTTCTTT.

This chain uses TRBV13 with TRBJ2-2; no clear D. The CDR3 covers 12 residues. CDR1 is PRHDT, CDR2 FYEKMQ, per germline (reference sequence). V lost 5 bases and J 2 bases, leaving 3 bases between the germline ends. CDR3 region: CASSPNTGELFF. The CDR3 coding sequence is TGTGCCAGCAGCCCTAACACCGGGGAGCTGTTTTTT.

This chain connects TRBV21-1 to TRBJ2-5; TRBD2, the table's D call, lacks a check against the DNA. TRBV21-1 is assigned pseudogene status. This CDR3 is 16 amino acids long. The CDR3 protein is CASKSIPSGLKETQYF. Here the CDR3 DNA reads TGTGCCAGCAAATCTATCCCCAGCGGATTAAAAGAGACCCAGTACTTC.

This chain connects TRBV11-2 to TRBJ2-1, with D hard to call. The germline gives CDR1 SGHAT, CDR2 FQNNGV. This CDR3 region has 13 residues. With 0 bases removed from V and 14 bases from J, the gap between germline ends came to 14 bases. CDR3 in DNA: TGTGCCAGCAGCTTAGAACCTCCGGCGGTTAAGTTCTTC. Encoded protein: CASSLEPPAVKFF.

The chain employs TRBV7-2 and TRBJ2-6; TRBD1 agrees at 7 bases. CDR3 length: 18 amino acids. The germline V gene has CDR1 SGHTA and CDR2 FQGNSA. Losses at the gene ends were 4 bases for V and 0 bases for J; bases not matched to a gene: 9. The CDR3 sequence: CASSSLRDSSSGANVLTF. The CDR3 nucleotides are TGTGCCAGCAGCTCCCTCCGGGACAGTTCCTCTGGGGCCAACGTCCTGACTTTC.

V is TRBV14 and J is TRBJ1-2, with 7 bases matching TRBD1. CDR3 length: 13 amino acids. Germline V lookup: CDR1 SGHDN, CDR2 FVKESK. The trim removed 3 bases at V and 4 bases at J, leaving 2 bases unmatched. This CDR3 reads CASSHPGGYGYTF. CDR3 bases: TGTGCCAGCAGCCACCCAGGGGGCTATGGCTACACCTTC.

This clone was recorded once. The chain links TRBV18 to TRBJ1-4; perhaps TRBD1 as D (6 bases). The V gene's germline CDR1 is KGHSH and CDR2 LQKENI. V was shortened by 3 bases and J by 7 bases, with 12 bases between the two germline ends. The CDR3 runs to 14 residues. In DNA form, the CDR3 reads TGTGCCAGCTCACCTTCACAGGGCGGTGAAAAACTGTTTTTT. Its protein is CASSPSQGGEKLFF. Full variable domain (remainder filled in from reference TRBV18 and TRBJ1-4): NAGVMQNPRHLVRRRGQEARLRCSPMKGHSHVYWYRQLPEEGLKFMVYLQKENIIDESGMPKERFSAEFPKEGPSILRIQQVVRGDSAAYFCASSPSQGGEKLFFGSGTQLSVL.

The rearrangement uses TRBV6-1 and TRBJ1-2, with D perhaps matching TRBD1 (6 bases). V gave up 0 bases and J gave up 3 bases, with 14 bases separating them. From germline, CDR1 is MNHNS and CDR2 SASEGT. The CDR3 is 16 amino acids. Written as DNA, the CDR3 is TGTGCCAGCAGTGAAGCGGTCAGACAGGAATACTATGGCTACACCTTC. Translating it yields CASSEAVRQEYYGYTF.

Of note for this clone: The sample carries other DNA sequences with the same CDR3. The V gene is TRBV5-1, the J gene TRBJ1-1, with D uncertain. The CDR3 has 14 residues. Germline CDR1 reads SGHRS; CDR2 reads YFSETQ. V shed 2 bases and J shed 0 bases, with 8 bases lying between them. CDR3 DNA: TGCGCCAGCAGCTTAACGGGAATGAACACTGAAGCTTTCTTT. Translating gives CASSLTGMNTEAFF.